What follows are 25 T cell receptor beta chains derived from one specimen sequenced in a study of regulatory T cells in long-lasting Graves disease. Assembly of TCR beta libraries relied on iRepertoire HTBI primers together with Arm-PCR of CDR3 regions. TCRdb processed the multiplex PCR reads anew with MiXCR; each CDR3 protein has one entry. The sample has more than 300,000 distinct CDR3 sequences; roughly a sixth are singletons. This sample's time point: newly diagnosed GD, antithyroid drugs for less than 3 months. The TCR library used RNA extracted from PBMCs. Sequenced here: peripheral blood mononuclear cells (PBMCs), sampled at new diagnosis, from a patient treated with antithyroid drugs. These receptors originate from a female donor with Graves disease.

As to this clonotype: Being one base from a much bigger clone, this may be a read error. This chain uses TRBV6-1 with TRBJ2-6; D is undetermined. Germline CDR1 MNHNS, CDR2 SASEGT. The CDR3 has 18 amino acids. The germline V and J ends were trimmed by 11 bases and 0 bases, with 23 bases remaining between them. CDR3 residues: CAGRTGQTASSGANVLTF. The CDR3 region has the DNA TGTGCCGGCCGCACCGGCCAGACGGCGAGCTCTGGGGCCAACGTCCTGACTTTC.

This clonotype has at least ten counts. This chain connects TRBV11-2 to TRBJ2-3; perhaps TRBD1 as D (6 bases). CDR1 SGHAT and CDR2 FQNNGV come from the germline V gene. The CDR3 length is 14 residues. V lost 8 bases and J 0 bases, leaving 12 bases between the germline ends. The CDR3 bases are TGTGCCAGCCGGCAGGGGCCAAGCACAGATACGCAGTATTTT. Encoded protein: CASRQGPSTDTQYF.

This clonotype was counted at least ten times. The rearrangement links TRBV28 to TRBJ1-5; D gene unclear. V lost 5 bases, J lost 2 bases, and 10 bases lay in between. This CDR3 spans 14 amino acids. Germline assignment: CDR1 MDHEN and CDR2 SYDVKM. This chain's CDR3 is CASSRRFGNQPQHF. CDR3 DNA: TGTGCCAGCAGTCGGAGGTTCGGCAATCAGCCCCAGCATTTT.

Comments on this clonotype: This probably arose from a read error, given a far larger clone one base away. The genes are TRBV29-1 and TRBJ2-7, with 11 positions matching TRBD2. CDR3 length: 17 residues. Germline-derived CDR1 and CDR2 are SQVTM and ANQGSEA. The V and J ends lost 0 bases and 7 bases, in that order; junction bases with no gene match: 14. The CDR3 DNA sequence: TGCAGCGTTGAAGATCGTACCACTAGCGGGAGCCGGAATGAGCAGTACTTC. Its translation: CSVEDRTTSGSRNEQYF.

The table lists this clonotype with many counts. J is TRBJ2-3 and V is TRBV9; TRBD1 or TRBD2 may be the D gene (5 bases each). The CDR3 spans 16 residues. The V end lost 2 bases, the J end lost 3 bases, and 16 bases lay between the germline ends. The germline V gene has CDR1 SGDLS and CDR2 YYNGEE. The CDR3 sequence is CASSVTPGPATDTQYF. The DNA of the CDR3 is TGTGCCAGCAGCGTGACTCCGGGACCAGCAACAGATACGCAGTATTTT.

Worth noting for this clonotype: The final CDR3 position lacks the conserved phenylalanine or tryptophan, pointing to a likely read error. This chain connects TRBV7-2 to TRBJ1-2; no clear D gene. V was pared by 6 bases and J by 8 bases, with 13 bases between. CDR3 size: 12 residues. Germline lookup yields CDR1 SGHTA and CDR2 FQGNSA. The CDR3 loop is CASRPLVGGYTL. For the CDR3, the DNA is TGTGCCAGCAGGCCCTTAGTGGGCGGCTACACCCTC.

This clonotype has a handful of counts. The genes are TRBV30 and TRBJ2-2; D is unresolved. The ends were cut back, 0 bases at V and 5 bases at J, with 7 bases in the middle. Looked up from germline, CDR1 is GTSNPN and CDR2 is SVGIG (reference sequence). The CDR3 runs 13 residues. CDR3 nucleotides: TGTGCCTGGAGTGTCGGGCATACCGGGGAGCTGTTTTTT. Translating gives CAWSVGHTGELFF.

In regard to this clonotype: Given a far larger clone just one base away, this is likely a sequencing read error. The chain joins TRBV6-2 or TRBV6-3 to TRBJ2-5; 10 nucleotides line up with TRBD1. Unmatched junction bases numbered 19, after V lost 10 bases and J lost 11 bases. The CDR3 spans 15 residues. Germline values: CDR1 MNHEY, CDR2 SVGEGT. The CDR3 reads CATHPGQGIYNEQYF. In DNA, the CDR3 is TGTGCCACCCACCCGGGACAGGGGATCTACAATGAGCAGTACTTC.

This clonotype came up many times. V and J are TRBV12-3 or TRBV12-4 and TRBJ1-1, with D possibly TRBD1 on 5 matching bases. V was trimmed by 6 bases and J by 4 bases, leaving 12 bases between them. The CDR3 sequence is 13 residues long. The CDR3 here is CASSTGPGTEAFF. CDR3 coding DNA: TGTGCCAGCAGCACAGGACCAGGCACTGAAGCTTTCTTT.

The chain couples TRBV4-3 to TRBJ1-1; no clear D gene. Per the germline V gene, CDR1 is LGHNA and CDR2 is YSLEER. The ends were cut back, 2 bases at V and 1 base at J, with 11 bases in the middle. CDR3 length equals 15 residues. The CDR3 reads CASSQSRSENTEAFF. CDR3 sequence (DNA): TGCGCCAGCAGCCAAAGCCGGTCGGAGAACACTGAAGCTTTCTTT.

The chain uses TRBV5-4 and TRBJ2-5; 13 bases are a match to TRBD2. This CDR3 has 16 residues. The germline V gene encodes CDR1 SGHNT and CDR2 YYREEE (reference sequence). V lost 4 bases, J lost 0 bases, and 3 bases stayed unmatched. This CDR3 reads CASSLGTSGNQETQYF. Here the CDR3 DNA reads TGTGCCAGCAGCCTGGGGACTAGCGGGAACCAAGAGACCCAGTACTTC.

This clonotype was counted ten times or more. V usage is TRBV6-2 or TRBV6-3 and J usage is TRBJ2-7; 11 bases agree with TRBD2. J gave up 0 bases and V 6 bases, and 4 bases lay outside the gene matches. Germline V lookup: CDR1 MNHEY, CDR2 SVGEGT. The CDR3 is 15 residues long. The CDR3 loop is CASRVTSGSSYEQYF. CDR3 in DNA: TGTGCCAGCAGAGTTACTAGCGGGAGCTCCTACGAGCAGTACTTC.

As DNA, the CDR3 is TGCAGCGTTGGTGACACCGGGGAGCTGTTTTTT. Protein product: CSVGDTGELFF. The J gene is TRBJ2-2, the V gene TRBV29-1; the D is unclear. The germline CDR1 and CDR2 sequences are SQVTM and ANQGSEA. This CDR3 spans 11 amino acids. V was cut by 4 bases and J by 3 bases, with 3 bases left in between.

This clonotype showed up many times. The DNA of the CDR3 is TGTGCCAGCAGCTTAGATCCGGGGGCGGGGGAAAAACTGTTTTTT. This encodes CASSLDPGAGEKLFF. This chain uses TRBV11-2 with TRBJ1-4; tentatively, D is TRBD1 (6 bases). The CDR3 spans 15 residues. Trimming took 0 bases from V and 8 from J, leaving 13 bases between them. The germline gives CDR1 SGHAT, CDR2 FQNNGV.

This clonotype was observed at least ten times. The chain couples TRBV4-2 to TRBJ2-1; D remains ambiguous. V shed 2 bases and J shed 6 bases, with 8 bases lying between them. Germline V gene lookup returns CDR1 LGHNA and CDR2 YNFKEQ. The CDR3 length is 13 residues. CDR3 sequence: CASSQPPGNEQFF. CDR3 DNA: TGTGCCAGCAGCCAACCCCCGGGCAATGAGCAGTTCTTC.

This clonotype has a count of ten or more. The chain couples TRBV11-2 to TRBJ1-3, with D possibly TRBD1 on 6 matching bases. The CDR3 is made up of 15 amino acids. In germline, CDR1 is SGHAT, CDR2 FQNNGV. Deletions cut 3 bases from V and 3 bases from J, with 12 bases between. The CDR3 loop is CASSFSTGSGNTIYF. The CDR3 DNA follows: TGTGCCAGCAGCTTCTCGACAGGCAGTGGAAACACCATATATTTT.

This clonotype was seen ten or more times. V usage is TRBV20-1 and J usage is TRBJ2-3, with D perhaps matching TRBD2 (6 bases). Germline CDR1 is DFQATT and CDR2 is SNEGSKA (reference sequence). V lost 0 bases, J lost 2 bases, and 12 bases lay in between. This CDR3 has 15 amino acids. The CDR3 region is CSARDWREDTDTQYF. CDR3 bases: TGCAGTGCTAGAGATTGGCGGGAAGACACAGATACGCAGTATTTT.

This clonotype is medium-sized. Germline and junction disagree at one end, which may indicate a read error. The chain joins TRBV5-1 to TRBJ1-1; 9 bases line up with TRBD1. CDR1 and CDR2 (germline): SGHRS, YFSETQ. This CDR3 comprises 16 residues. The CDR3 loop is CASSLAGQGSNTEAFF. CDR3 DNA sequence: TGTGCCAGCAGCTTGGCTGGACAGGGGTCGAACACTGAAGCTTTCTTT.

This sequence joins TRBV3-1 and TRBJ2-7, with 8 bases aligning to TRBD2. Germline-derived CDR1 and CDR2 are LGHDT and YNNKEL (reference sequence). This CDR3 comprises 14 residues. V trimming: 5 bases; J trimming: 6 bases; junction bases outside the gene matches: 9. CDR3 amino acids: CASSKKAGVGEQYF. The CDR3 DNA follows: TGTGCCAGCAGCAAAAAAGCGGGAGTCGGCGAGCAGTACTTC.

This clonotype occurred many times. V usage is TRBV7-9 and J usage is TRBJ2-3, with TRBD2 identical over 10 bases. The CDR3 runs 19 residues. The J segment lost 2 bases and the V segment lost 3 bases, leaving 14 bases of the junction unmatched. Germline V gene sequence: CDR1 SEHNR, CDR2 FQNEAQ (reference sequence). In DNA form, the CDR3 reads TGTGCCAGCAGCTTCGCGGGAAGCTGGCTAGCGGGAGTCACAGATACGCAGTATTTT. Translated, it gives CASSFAGSWLAGVTDTQYF.

This clonotype showed up just a few times. This CDR3 is missing its conserved last phenylalanine or tryptophan, likely due to a read error. The chain uses TRBV6-1 and TRBJ1-1, with TRBD1 as a possible D gene (6 bases). Trimming stripped 6 bases from V and 0 bases from J, with 14 bases between. The V gene's germline CDR1 is MNHNS and CDR2 SASEGT. This CDR3 region has 15 residues. The CDR3 region has the DNA TGTGCCAGCAGCCCGGGGGGCACCCTGAACACTGAAGCTTTCCTT. This encodes CASSPGGTLNTEAFL.

DNA of the CDR3: TGTGCCAGCAGCTTAGTCTTAGCGGGAGGGCCACGGGGTTACGAGCAGTACTTC. As protein: CASSLVLAGGPRGYEQYF. The gene calls are TRBV7-2 and TRBJ2-7, with 11 bases identical to TRBD2. The V and J ends lost 1 base and 4 bases, in that order; junction bases with no gene match: 12. Germline V lookup: CDR1 SGHTA, CDR2 FQGNSA. This CDR3 is built from 18 residues.

In its sample, this clonotype was seen many times. The chain couples TRBV20-1 to TRBJ2-4, with 9 bases aligning to TRBD1. The length of the CDR3 is 13 residues. Germline V gene lookup returns CDR1 DFQATT and CDR2 SNEGSKA (reference sequence). Germline trimming cut 6 bases from V and 7 bases from J; bases unmatched to any gene: 7. This CDR3 reads CSASGQGGNIQYF. The CDR3 DNA reads TGCAGTGCCTCGGGACAGGGAGGGAACATTCAGTACTTC.

The V and J genes are TRBV7-2 and TRBJ1-2; a possible D gene is TRBD1 (6 bases). The CDR3 consists of 19 residues. Germline lookup yields CDR1 SGHTA and CDR2 FQGNSA. The germline V and J ends were trimmed by 2 bases and 3 bases, with 25 bases remaining between them. CDR3 in amino acids: CASSLYMGVGGQQDYGYTF. Here the CDR3 DNA reads TGTGCCAGCAGCTTATATATGGGGGTTGGGGGGCAGCAGGACTATGGCTACACCTTC.

This clonotype was detected many times. The V gene is TRBV11-2, the J gene TRBJ2-3; D is unresolved. The CDR3 contains 13 residues. Trimming removed 4 bases at V and 1 base at J, with 6 bases between. Germline V gives CDR1 SGHAT, CDR2 FQNNGV. The CDR3 nucleotides read TGTGCCAGCAGCTCCAGGCGCACAGATACGCAGTATTTT. Amino acid sequence: CASSSRRTDTQYF.